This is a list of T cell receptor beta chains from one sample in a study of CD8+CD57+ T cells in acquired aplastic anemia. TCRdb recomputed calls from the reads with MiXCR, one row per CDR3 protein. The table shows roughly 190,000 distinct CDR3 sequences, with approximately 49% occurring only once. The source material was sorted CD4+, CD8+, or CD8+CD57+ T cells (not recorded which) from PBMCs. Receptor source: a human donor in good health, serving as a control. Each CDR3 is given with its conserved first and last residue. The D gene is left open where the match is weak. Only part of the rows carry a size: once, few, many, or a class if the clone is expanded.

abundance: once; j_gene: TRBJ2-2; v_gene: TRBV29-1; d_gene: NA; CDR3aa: CSSRGSNTGELFF; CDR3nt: TGCAGCTCGAGGGGCAGTAACACCGGGGAGCTGTTTTTT
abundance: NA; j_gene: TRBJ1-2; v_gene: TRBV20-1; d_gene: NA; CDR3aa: CSAPERGYGYTF; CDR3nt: TGCAGTGCTCCGGAGCGGGGCTATGGCTACACCTTC
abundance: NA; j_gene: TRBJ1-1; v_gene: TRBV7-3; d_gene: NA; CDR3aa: CASSLLFVDTASTEAFF; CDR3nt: TGTGCCAGCAGTTTACTGTTCGTGGACACGGCCAGCACTGAAGCTTTCTTT
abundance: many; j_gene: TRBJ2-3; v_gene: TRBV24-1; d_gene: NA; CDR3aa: CATSDKTGFGTQYF; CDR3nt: TGTGCCACCAGTGACAAAACAGGGTTCGGTACGCAGTATTTT
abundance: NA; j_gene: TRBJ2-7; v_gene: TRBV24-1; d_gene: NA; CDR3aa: CATSDLRGEQYF; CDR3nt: TGTGCCACCAGTGACCTGCGTGGCGAGCAGTACTTC
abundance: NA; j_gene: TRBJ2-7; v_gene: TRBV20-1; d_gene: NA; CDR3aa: CSAPGHGTYEQYF; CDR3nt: TGCAGTGCCCCCGGGCACGGTACCTACGAGCAGTACTTC
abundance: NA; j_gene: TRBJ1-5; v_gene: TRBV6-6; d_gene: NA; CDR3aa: CASSYSAGHGQPQHF; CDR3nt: TGTGCCAGCAGTTACTCGGCAGGGCATGGACAGCCCCAGCATTTT
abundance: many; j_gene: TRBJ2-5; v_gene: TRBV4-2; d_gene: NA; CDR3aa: CASSQDSSGGETQYF; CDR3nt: TGTGCCAGCAGCCAAGATTCGTCTGGGGGGGAGACCCAGTACTTC
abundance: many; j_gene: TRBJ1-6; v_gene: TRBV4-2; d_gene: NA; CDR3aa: CASSPQGVSYNSPLHF; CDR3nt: TGTGCCAGCAGCCCCCAAGGTGTCTCCTATAATTCACCCCTCCACTTT
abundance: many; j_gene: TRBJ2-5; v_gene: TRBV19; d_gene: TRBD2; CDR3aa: CASSNPGTSGAETQYF; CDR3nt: TGTGCCAGTAGTAACCCCGGGACTAGCGGGGCGGAGACCCAGTACTTC